This T cell receptor (beta chain) was documented in a study of T cells in Graves' hyperthyroidism and ophthalmopathy. The study's findings and limits: Blood also carried most thyroid clonotypes expanded above 0.001.

Uncontrolled infection, other autoimmune disease, pregnancy or lactation led to exclusion. Used for diagnoses were clinical symptoms, serum thyroxine and TRAb, thyroid ultrasound and orbital computed tomography. The PBMCs were sourced from fresh peripheral blood (around 9.3 ml). It was RNA transcripts that yielded the amplified TCR beta CDR3 regions. The TCR CDR3 was amplified in a first-round RT-PCR using the HTBI primer set. TCRdb re-analysed the multiplex PCR reads in MiXCR, keeping a single row per CDR3 protein. Of 400,000 to 500,000 distinct CDR3 sequences listed, about 13% are singletons. In germline, CDR1 is MNHNS, CDR2 SASEGT. The length of the CDR3 is 15 residues. The V end lost 2 bases, the J end lost 0 bases, and 10 bases lay between the germline ends. Points on this clonotype: Its antigen is currently unknown.

This chain connects TRBV6-1 to TRBJ2-5, with D unresolved. Sequenced input: blood. The clonotype was recovered from a woman aged 18-29 years with Graves' hyperthyroidism. The CDR3 sequence: CASSEIYGNQETQYF. The DNA of the CDR3 is TGTGCCAGCAGTGAAATCTATGGGAACCAAGAGACCCAGTACTTC.